This passage covers 27 T cell receptor beta chains from one sample sequenced in a study of T cell repertoires in cytomegalovirus infection. Each CDR3 protein gets one entry after TCRdb re-called the reads with MiXCR. The sample lists about 740,000 distinct CDR3 sequences; about 33% were seen once. Their specific antigens are unknown. Material: cultured PBMCs, obtained from culture after CMV antigen stimulation. The receptor set was obtained from a human donor in good health (CMV status not recorded). Some clones in this sample may be carry-over from other donors' samples.

This sequence joins TRBV20-1 and TRBJ1-3; D call uncertain. Germline CDR1 reads DFQATT; CDR2 reads SNEGSKA (reference sequence). V lost 5 bases, J lost 4 bases, and 12 bases lay in between. The CDR3 totals 13 residues. DNA of the CDR3: TGCAGTGCTTTTCGGGAGTCCGGAAACACCATATATTTT. It specifies CSAFRESGNTIYF.

This clonotype was counted at least ten times. V gene TRBV7-9 combines with J gene TRBJ2-5, with D possibly matching TRBD1 (5 bases). The CDR3 consists of 16 residues. Per germline, CDR1 SEHNR and CDR2 FQNEAQ (reference sequence). V lost 5 bases to trimming and J lost 2 bases, with 18 bases between them. In nucleotides, the CDR3 is TGTGCCAGCAGCACTCCCCCCGTGGGGCAGCAAGAGACCCAGTACTTC. It yields the protein CASSTPPVGQQETQYF.

The chain has TRBV7-2 and TRBJ2-1; no reliable D call. The CDR3 spans 15 residues. Trimming pared 5 bases from V and 4 bases from J, leaving 15 bases between. CDR1 SGHTA and CDR2 FQGNSA come from the germline V gene. CDR3 protein: CASSEGTIYYNEQFF. The CDR3 DNA reads as TGTGCCAGCAGCGAAGGAACAATCTATTACAATGAGCAGTTCTTC.

This CDR3 reads CASGFWTPTGGAGGLAKNIQYF. DNA for the CDR3: TGTGCTAGTGGTTTCTGGACACCAACTGGGGGAGCGGGAGGATTGGCCAAAAACATTCAGTACTTC. J is TRBJ2-4 and V is TRBV12-5; 9 bases are a match to TRBD2. The CDR3 is 22 residues long. The V segment lost 3 bases and the J segment 1 base; nucleotides outside the gene matches: 22. Germline V gives CDR1 LGHNT, CDR2 FRNRAP.

This clonotype was seen at least ten times. The V call is TRBV6-5, the J call TRBJ1-1; no clear D gene. The germline V and J ends were trimmed by 2 bases and 3 bases, with 7 bases remaining between them. The CDR3 is made up of 13 amino acids. Germline V gene lookup returns CDR1 MNHEY and CDR2 SVGAGI. CDR3 bases: TGTGCCAGCAGTTACGGCGGGGACACTGAAGCTTTCTTT. It codes for CASSYGGDTEAFF.

The chain recombines TRBV7-9 with TRBJ1-1; D is unresolved. V lost 7 bases and J 2 bases, leaving 14 bases between the germline ends. This CDR3 contains 14 residues. Per the germline V gene, CDR1 is SEHNR and CDR2 is FQNEAQ (reference sequence). CDR3 coding DNA: TGTGCCAGCATCCAGAGCCAACTTAACACTGAAGCTTTCTTT. Its translation: CASIQSQLNTEAFF.

The sample holds many counts of this clonotype. The chain is built from TRBV7-8 and TRBJ2-5, with 7 bases that match TRBD2. Germline V lookup: CDR1 SGHVS, CDR2 FQNEAQ. This CDR3 is built from 14 residues. The ends lost 0 bases at V and 4 bases at J; junction bases unmatched: 2. In DNA, the CDR3 is TGTGCCAGCAGCTTAGCCCCGGGGGGAGAGACCCAGTACTTC. The encoded protein is CASSLAPGGETQYF.

The rearrangement links TRBV2 to TRBJ2-1, with D possibly being TRBD2 (5 bases). This CDR3 spans 13 amino acids. Trimming removed 1 base at V and 15 bases at J, with 16 bases between. The germline CDR1 and CDR2 sequences are SNHLY and FYNNEI. The DNA of the CDR3 is TGTGCCAGCAGTGAAGAGAATAGAAGCGGTGGGTTCTTC. Its protein is CASSEENRSGGFF.

This clonotype was seen at least ten times. The chain couples TRBV7-9 to TRBJ1-4; a weak D match, TRBD1 (5 bases). Trimming cost V 4 bases and J 5 bases, with 29 bases left between them. The CDR3 has 20 residues. The germline gives CDR1 SEHNR, CDR2 FQNEAQ (reference sequence). This CDR3 reads CASSYGTFEGRLVWNEKLFF. The CDR3 DNA is TGTGCCAGCAGCTACGGGACTTTTGAGGGAAGATTGGTATGGAATGAAAAACTGTTTTTT.

This clonotype was counted between two and nine times. The V gene is TRBV7-2, the J gene TRBJ1-2; 7 nucleotides agree with TRBD1. Germline trimming cut 5 bases from V and 7 bases from J; bases unmatched to any gene: 13. The CDR3 length is 15 residues. Germline CDR1 reads SGHTA; CDR2 reads FQGNSA. CDR3 in amino acids: CASSPNRGVLFGYTF. The DNA of the CDR3 is TGTGCCAGCAGCCCGAACAGGGGTGTATTATTTGGCTACACCTTC.

The chain joins TRBV6-2 or TRBV6-3 to TRBJ2-7; TRBD1 aligns across 9 bases. Per germline, CDR1 MNHEY and CDR2 SVGEGT. CDR3 length: 12 amino acids. V lost 9 bases to trimming and J lost 11 bases; unmatched junction nucleotides: 11. The CDR3 sequence is CARSYRRDREYF. The DNA of the CDR3 is TGTGCCAGGAGCTACCGCCGGGACAGGGAGTACTTC.

The chain links TRBV20-1 to TRBJ2-3; TRBD2 matches 8 bases. This CDR3 comprises 19 residues. J lost 2 bases, V lost 0 bases, and 16 bases had no gene match. Germline loops: CDR1 DFQATT, CDR2 SNEGSKA (reference sequence). CDR3 in DNA: TGCAGTGCTAGAGATCAGGGCGGGGGGCCGTTCGGAACCACAGATACGCAGTATTTT. It codes for CSARDQGGGPFGTTDTQYF.

The rearrangement joins TRBV7-8 to TRBJ2-7, with D hard to call. The germline V gene has CDR1 SGHVS and CDR2 FQNEAQ. This CDR3 contains 12 residues. Trimming left V 5 bases short and J 7 bases short, with 12 bases between. CDR3 sequence (DNA): TGTGCCAGCAGCCACCAAGATCTAGAGCAGTACTTC. This codes for CASSHQDLEQYF.

The genes are TRBV19 and TRBJ2-1; the match to TRBD2 covers 8 bases. The junction had 16 bases not matched to a gene; V was cut back by 9 bases and J by 12 bases. From germline, CDR1 is LNHDA and CDR2 SQIVND (reference sequence). This CDR3 is built from 14 residues. CDR3 in DNA: TGTGCCAGCAAAACTTCTAGAGCGGGGGATGGGCAGTTCTTC. It specifies CASKTSRAGDGQFF.

This sequence joins TRBV4-3 and TRBJ1-2; D gene uncertain. Germline-derived CDR1 and CDR2 are LGHNA and YSLEER. This CDR3 has 14 residues. V lost 0 bases and J lost 5, with 10 bases in between. This CDR3 reads CASSQDPREYGYTF. The CDR3 bases are TGCGCCAGCAGCCAAGATCCGAGGGAATATGGCTACACCTTC.

This clonotype has only a few counts. The chain uses TRBV12-3 or TRBV12-4 and TRBJ1-1, with unresolved D. The CDR3 spans 15 residues. V gave up 3 bases and J gave up 0 bases, with 11 bases separating them. The CDR3 DNA follows: TGTGCCAGCAGTTTTACTTTAAGGCTGAACACTGAAGCTTTCTTT. Protein sequence: CASSFTLRLNTEAFF.

There are a few counts of this clonotype. The chain employs TRBV7-8 and TRBJ1-4; D is unresolved. The CDR3 loop spans 14 amino acids. The germline gives CDR1 SGHVS, CDR2 FQNEAQ. Trimming took off 2 bases at V and 0 bases at J, with 4 bases between the two ends. The CDR3 here is CASSLFATNEKLFF. CDR3 DNA sequence: TGTGCCAGCAGCTTATTTGCAACTAATGAAAAACTGTTTTTT. Combining the CDR3 with reference TRBV7-8 and TRBJ1-4 gives the whole variable domain GAGVSQSPRYKVAKRGQDVALRCDPISGHVSLFWYQQALGQGPEFLTYFQNEAQLDKSGLPSDRFFAERPEGSVSTLKIQRTQQEDSAVYLCASSLFATNEKLFFGSGTQLSVL.

The chain combines TRBV19 with TRBJ1-5, with D unclear. Trimming removed 5 bases at V and 4 bases at J, with 12 bases between. Germline V gene sequence: CDR1 LNHDA, CDR2 SQIVND (reference sequence). The CDR3 is 14 amino acids. The CDR3 spells CASSGGRVNQPQHF. The CDR3, as DNA: TGTGCCAGTAGTGGCGGGAGAGTGAATCAGCCCCAGCATTTT.

This chain uses TRBV24-1 with TRBJ2-3; D might be TRBD1 (6 bases). Germline CDR1 is KGHDR and CDR2 is SFDVKD. The CDR3 is made up of 14 amino acids. Trimming cost V 1 base and J 8 bases, with 12 bases left between them. For the CDR3, the DNA is TGTGCCACCAGTGATTTCAGGGGCGGAGGTACGCAGTATTTT. Protein: CATSDFRGGGTQYF.

V is TRBV5-4 and J is TRBJ2-3; D is perhaps TRBD1 (5 bases). Germline V CDR1 and CDR2: SGHNT, YYREEE (reference sequence). V was shortened by 4 bases and J by 5 bases, with 14 bases between the two germline ends. The CDR3 sequence is 14 residues long. The CDR3 protein is CASSDPRARDTQYF. The CDR3 bases are TGTGCCAGCAGCGATCCCAGGGCAAGAGATACGCAGTATTTT.

This clonotype was counted a few times. The J gene is TRBJ1-1, the V gene TRBV11-2; no clear D. Trimming shortened V by 1 base and J by 2 bases, and 8 bases separated the two germline ends. Germline CDR1 and CDR2: SGHAT and FQNNGV. This CDR3 comprises 14 residues. This chain's CDR3 is CASSLGWGNTEAFF. In nucleotides, the CDR3 is TGTGCCAGCAGCTTAGGTTGGGGAAACACTGAAGCTTTCTTT.

The chain combines TRBV6-2 or TRBV6-3 with TRBJ2-5; maybe TRBD1 (5 bases). V dropped 6 bases and J dropped 2 bases, with 16 bases sitting between them. Germline V gene data show CDR1 as MNHEY and CDR2 as SVGEGT. The CDR3 loop spans 15 amino acids. The CDR3 sequence is CASSPDIILQETQYF. Written as DNA, the CDR3 is TGTGCCAGCAGCCCGGACATCATCTTACAAGAGACCCAGTACTTC.

This clonotype appeared many times. The gene calls are TRBV7-9 and TRBJ2-3, with 7 positions matching TRBD1. In germline, CDR1 is SEHNR, CDR2 FQNEAQ (reference sequence). CDR3 length: 15 residues. After removal of 5 bases from V and 2 bases from J, the junction contained 7 bases not matched to a gene. Here the CDR3 DNA reads TGTGCCAGCAGCCCCCGGGACAGAAACACAGATACGCAGTATTTT. Protein sequence: CASSPRDRNTDTQYF.

The genes are TRBV14 and TRBJ2-3; D is unclear. V was clipped by 0 bases and J by 4 bases, with 14 bases between them. CDR1 and CDR2 (germline): SGHDN, FVKESK. The CDR3 sequence is 16 residues long. The CDR3 here is CASSQDFGQVADTQYF. The DNA for the CDR3 is TGTGCCAGCAGCCAAGACTTCGGCCAGGTTGCAGATACGCAGTATTTT.

In nucleotides, the CDR3 is TGTGCCAGCAGCTTCATACCCACAGATACGCAGTATTTT. Residues: CASSFIPTDTQYF. The chain joins TRBV5-5 to TRBJ2-3; D not resolved. The V gene's germline CDR1 is SGHKS and CDR2 YYEKEE (reference sequence). V lost 2 bases and J 2 bases, leaving 6 bases between the germline ends. This CDR3 contains 13 residues.

The rearrangement joins TRBV19 to TRBJ2-7, with D tentatively TRBD1 (6 bases). Germline V gives CDR1 LNHDA, CDR2 SQIVND (reference sequence). The length of the CDR3 is 14 residues. V lost 3 bases to trimming and J lost 3 bases, with 12 bases between them. The CDR3 coding sequence is TGTGCCAGTAGTATCAGGACAGCCCACTACGAGCAGTACTTC. Protein product: CASSIRTAHYEQYF.

This clonotype was detected many times. This chain uses TRBV7-2 with TRBJ1-1; 7 nucleotides line up with TRBD1. Per the germline V gene, CDR1 is SGHTA and CDR2 is FQGNSA. The CDR3 covers 14 residues. V shed 5 bases, J shed 5 bases, and the junction held 8 bases outside the gene matches. In nucleotides, the CDR3 is TGTGCCAGCAGCCGTGACAGGGTTCAGACTGAAGCTTTCTTT. As protein: CASSRDRVQTEAFF. Using reference TRBV7-2 and TRBJ1-1 for the parts outside the CDR3, the full variable domain is GAGVSQSPSNKVTEKGKDVELRCDPISGHTALYWYRQSLGQGLEFLIYFQGNSAPDKSGLPSDRFSAERTGGSVSTLTIQRTQQEDSAVYLCASSRDRVQTEAFFGQGTRLTVV.